This T cell receptor (beta chain) is drawn from a study of CD8 T cells in Susac syndrome. Sequencing targeted TCR beta in T cells from blood (CD8+ and CD4+). Controls were age- and sex-matched healthy donors. TEMRA cells were FACS-enriched, and CD8+ and CD4+ T cells were isolated negatively. This CDR3 has 15 amino acids. The V end was cut by 3 bases, the J end by 3 bases, with 15 bases between. RNA totalling roughly 0.45 to 1 ug underwent reverse transcription with random hexamers. Amplification of the TCR beta CDR3 was carried out by immunoSEQ multiplex PCR, which spanned a total of 54 Vbeta and 13 Jbeta segments. TCRdb ran MiXCR on the immunoSEQ multiplex PCR reads and lists one entry per CDR3 protein. The sample records approximately 100,000 distinct CDR3 sequences, 80% to 95% being singletons.

The sample comprised CD4+ T cells from PBMCs. The chain couples TRBV12-3 or TRBV12-4 to TRBJ2-7; TRBD1 might be the D (6 bases). This TCR derives from a human donor in good health. The CDR3 DNA follows: TGTGCCAGCAGTTTGGGGACAACCCGAGGCTACGAGCAGTACTTC. Translating gives CASSLGTTRGYEQYF.